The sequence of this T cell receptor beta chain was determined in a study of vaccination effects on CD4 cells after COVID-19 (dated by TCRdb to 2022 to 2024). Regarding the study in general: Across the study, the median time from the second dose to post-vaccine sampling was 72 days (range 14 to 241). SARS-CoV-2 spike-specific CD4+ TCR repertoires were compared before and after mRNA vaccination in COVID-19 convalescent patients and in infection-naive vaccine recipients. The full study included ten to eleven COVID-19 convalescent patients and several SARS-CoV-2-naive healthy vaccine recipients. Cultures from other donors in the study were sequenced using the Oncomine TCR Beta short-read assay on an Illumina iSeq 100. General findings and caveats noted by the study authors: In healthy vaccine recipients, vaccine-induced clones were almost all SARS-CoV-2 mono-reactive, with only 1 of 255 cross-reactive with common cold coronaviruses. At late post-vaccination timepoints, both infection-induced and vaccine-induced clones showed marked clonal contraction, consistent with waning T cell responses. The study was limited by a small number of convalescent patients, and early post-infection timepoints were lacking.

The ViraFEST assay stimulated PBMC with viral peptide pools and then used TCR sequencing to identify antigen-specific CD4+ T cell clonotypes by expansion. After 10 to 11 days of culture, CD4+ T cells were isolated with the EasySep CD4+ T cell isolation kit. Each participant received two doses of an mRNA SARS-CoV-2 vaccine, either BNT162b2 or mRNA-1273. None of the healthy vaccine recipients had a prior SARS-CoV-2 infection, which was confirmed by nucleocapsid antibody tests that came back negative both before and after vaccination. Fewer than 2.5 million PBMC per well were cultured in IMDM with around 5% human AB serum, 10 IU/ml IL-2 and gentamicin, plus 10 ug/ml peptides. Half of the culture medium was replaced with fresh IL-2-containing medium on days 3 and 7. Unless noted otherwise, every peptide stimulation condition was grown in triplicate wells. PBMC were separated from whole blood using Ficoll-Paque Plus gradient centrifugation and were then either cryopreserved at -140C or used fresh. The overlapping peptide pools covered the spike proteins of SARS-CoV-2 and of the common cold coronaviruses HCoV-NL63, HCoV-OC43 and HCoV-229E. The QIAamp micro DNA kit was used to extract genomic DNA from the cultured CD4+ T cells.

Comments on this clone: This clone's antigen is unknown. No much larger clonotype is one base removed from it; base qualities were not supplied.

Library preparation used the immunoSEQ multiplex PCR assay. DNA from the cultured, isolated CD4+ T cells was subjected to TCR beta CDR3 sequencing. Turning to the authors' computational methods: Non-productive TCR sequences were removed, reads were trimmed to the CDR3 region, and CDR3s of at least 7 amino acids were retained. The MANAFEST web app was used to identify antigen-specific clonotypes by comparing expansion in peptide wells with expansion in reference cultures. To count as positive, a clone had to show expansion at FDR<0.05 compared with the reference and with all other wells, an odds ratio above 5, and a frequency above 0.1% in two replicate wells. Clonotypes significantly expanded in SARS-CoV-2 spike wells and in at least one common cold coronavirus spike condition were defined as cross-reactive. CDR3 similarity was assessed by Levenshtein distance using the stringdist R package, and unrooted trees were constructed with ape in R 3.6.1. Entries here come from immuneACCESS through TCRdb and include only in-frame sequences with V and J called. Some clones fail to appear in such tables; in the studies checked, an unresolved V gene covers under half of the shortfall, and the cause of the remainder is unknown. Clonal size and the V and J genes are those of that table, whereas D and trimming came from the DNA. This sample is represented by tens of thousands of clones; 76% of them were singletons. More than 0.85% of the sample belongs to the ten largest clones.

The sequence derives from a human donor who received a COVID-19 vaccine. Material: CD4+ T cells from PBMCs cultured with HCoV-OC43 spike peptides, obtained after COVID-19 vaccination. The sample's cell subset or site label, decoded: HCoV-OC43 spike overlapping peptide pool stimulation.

For the CDR3, the sequence is CASSLAAGWDQPQHF. The nucleotide sequence is TGTGCCAGCAGCTTGGCTGCAGGGTGGGATCAGCCCCAGCATTTT. The chain couples TRBV7-9 to TRBJ1-5, with TRBD1 tentatively as D gene (5 bases match). The CDR3 covers 15 residues, taking in both the cysteine and the phenylalanine. This entry keeps only the CDR3 DNA: 45 bases, framed from base 1. V loses 3 bases of germline sequence and J loses 5 bases, and the interval between the two ends is 14 bases. Sequences SEHNR (CDR1) and FQNEAQ (CDR2) are obtained from the germline V gene (reference sequence).